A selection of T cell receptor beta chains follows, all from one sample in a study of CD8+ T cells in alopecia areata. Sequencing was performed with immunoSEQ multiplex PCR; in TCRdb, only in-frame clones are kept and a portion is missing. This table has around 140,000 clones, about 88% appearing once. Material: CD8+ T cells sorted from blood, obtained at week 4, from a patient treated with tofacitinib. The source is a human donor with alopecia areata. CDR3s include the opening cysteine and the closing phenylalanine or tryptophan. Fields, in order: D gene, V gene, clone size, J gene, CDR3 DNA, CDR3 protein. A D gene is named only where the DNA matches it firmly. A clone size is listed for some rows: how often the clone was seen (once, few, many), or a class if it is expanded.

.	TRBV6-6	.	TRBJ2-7	TGTGCCAGCAGTTCTCGGGACTCGGGACGTTATTACGAGCAGTACTTC	CASSSRDSGRYYEQYF
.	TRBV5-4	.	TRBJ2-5	TGTGCCAGCAGCTTGTCGTGGGCGGAGGAGACCCAGTACTTC	CASSLSWAEETQYF
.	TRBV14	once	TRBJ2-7	TGTGCCAGCAGCCAAGACGGGTACGAGCAGTACTTC	CASSQDGYEQYF
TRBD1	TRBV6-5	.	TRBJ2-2	TGTGCCAGCAATCGGGACAGCGACACCGGGGAGCTGTTTTTT	CASNRDSDTGELFF
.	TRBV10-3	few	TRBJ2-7	TGTGCCTTTCGGACCGACTCCTACGAGCAGTACTTC	CAFRTDSYEQYF
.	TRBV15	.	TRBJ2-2	TGTGCCACCAGCAGAGACAGGGGTTCGAACACCGGGGAGCTGTTTTTT	CATSRDRGSNTGELFF
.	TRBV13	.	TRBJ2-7	TGTGCCAGCAGCTACGACGGATACTCCTACGAGCAGTACTTC	CASSYDGYSYEQYF
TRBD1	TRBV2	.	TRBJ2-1	TGTGCCAGCAACCTTGGGACAGACAATGAGCAGTTCTTC	CASNLGTDNEQFF
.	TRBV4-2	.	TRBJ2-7	TGTGCCAGCAGCCAAGATCCTAACGGAGTTTATGCGCAGTACTTC	CASSQDPNGVYAQYF
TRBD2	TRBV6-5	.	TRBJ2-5	TGTGCCAGCAGTTACGGGACTAGCGGGAGAGAGACCCAGTACTTC	CASSYGTSGRETQYF
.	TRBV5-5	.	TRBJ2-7	TGTGCCAGCAGCCCACCCAGGGTCGAGCAGTACTTC	CASSPPRVEQYF
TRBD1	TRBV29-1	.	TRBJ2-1	TGCAGCGTTGTACAGGGGTCCTTTGAGCAGTTCTTC	CSVVQGSFEQFF
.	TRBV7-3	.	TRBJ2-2	TGTGCCAGCAGCCCCTCCTCGGGTCCCAGGGCCGGGGAGCTGTTTTTT	CASSPSSGPRAGELFF
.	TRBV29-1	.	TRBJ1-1	TGCAGCGTTGAAGTGGGCCGGGGAGAAGCTTTCTTT	CSVEVGRGEAFF
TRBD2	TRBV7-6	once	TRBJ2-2	TGTGCCAGCAGCCCGACTAGCGGGGGGGCCGTTGGCGGGGAGCTGTTTTTT	CASSPTSGGAVGGELFF
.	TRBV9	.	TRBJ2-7	TGTGCCAGCAGCGCCACTGCAAACGAGCAGTACTTC	CASSATANEQYF
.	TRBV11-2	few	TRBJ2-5	TGTGCCAGCAGCTTAGCTGGAGAGACCCAGTACTTC	CASSLAGETQYF
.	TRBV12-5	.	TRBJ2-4	TGTGCTAGTGGTTCAACCGGTGATCTTCAGTACTTC	CASGSTGDLQYF
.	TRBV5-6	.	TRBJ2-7	TGTGCCAGCAGCCCAACAGGGCACCAATCCTACGAGCAGTACTTC	CASSPTGHQSYEQYF
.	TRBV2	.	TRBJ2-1	TGTGCCAGCAGTGAAGCGGAGGATGAGCAGTTCTTC	CASSEAEDEQFF
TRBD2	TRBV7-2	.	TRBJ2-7	TGTGCCAGCAGCTTCCTTAGCGGGATTAACTACGAGCAGTACTTC	CASSFLSGINYEQYF
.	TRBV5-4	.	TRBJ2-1	TGTGCCAGCAGCTCCGGGAACAATGAGCAGTTCTTC	CASSSGNNEQFF
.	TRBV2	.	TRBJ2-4	TGTGCCGGTGTAGCGGAGAGCAAAAACATTCAGTACTTC	CAGVAESKNIQYF
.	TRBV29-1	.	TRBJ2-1	TGCAGCGTTGTGGGCGGACTGATCGACGAGCAGTTCTTC	CSVVGGLIDEQFF
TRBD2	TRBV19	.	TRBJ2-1	TGTGCCAGTAGTCCCGGACTAGCGGGAGGAGGGCAGTTCTTC	CASSPGLAGGGQFF